The 10 T cell receptor beta chains given below trace back to one sample, sequenced in a study of OX40 agonist ivuxolimab in advanced cancers. Profiling relied on immunoSEQ multiplex PCR, and the TCRdb table lists in-frame clones only, not all of them. The sample includes around 76,000 clones, 70% to 90% of them seen just once. Here the sequenced sample was CD4+ or CD8+ T cells sorted from blood, taken in a trial of the OX40 agonist ivuxolimab. The source is an adult with an advanced solid tumor such as melanoma, head and neck, liver or kidney cancer.

V usage is TRBV25-1 and J usage is TRBJ2-7; the D is unclear. V was cut by 6 bases and J by 4 bases, with 4 bases left in between. The germline gives CDR1 MGHDK, CDR2 SYGVNS. The CDR3 has 10 residues. CDR3 nucleotides: TGTGCCAGCAGAGGTTACGAGCAGTACTTC. It encodes CASRGYEQYF.

The rearrangement links TRBV11-3 to TRBJ2-7; TRBD1 is a possible D gene (5 bases). Germline CDR1 reads SGHNT; CDR2 reads YENEEA. V shed 0 bases and J shed 9 bases, with 9 bases lying between them. This CDR3 comprises 12 residues. CDR3 in DNA: TGTGCCAGCAGCTTAGATGGGCAGGGGCAGTACTTC. Translated, it gives CASSLDGQGQYF.

The gene calls are TRBV27 and TRBJ2-6, with unresolved D. The germline gives CDR1 MNHEY, CDR2 SMNVEV (reference sequence). Trimming pared 5 bases from V and 0 bases from J, leaving 5 bases between. The CDR3 is 14 amino acids. CDR3 coding DNA: TGTGCCAGCAGTCAAATCTCTGGGGCCAACGTCCTGACTTTC. The encoded protein is CASSQISGANVLTF.

This rearrangement joins TRBV6-1 to TRBJ2-3; D not certain. Germline values: CDR1 MNHNS, CDR2 SASEGT. The CDR3 is made up of 15 amino acids. V lost 1 base to trimming and J lost 1 base, with 9 bases between them. CDR3 residues: CASSEGLVGTDTQYF. The CDR3, as DNA: TGTGCCAGCAGTGAAGGGTTAGTTGGCACAGATACGCAGTATTTT.

V gene TRBV11-2 combines with J gene TRBJ2-5; no clear D. CDR3 length: 15 amino acids. The germline V gene has CDR1 SGHAT and CDR2 FQNNGV. Trimming left V 5 bases short and J 4 bases short, with 17 bases between. This CDR3 is CASSGSLGKRETQYF. The CDR3 DNA sequence: TGTGCCAGCAGCGGGTCATTGGGAAAGCGAGAGACCCAGTACTTC.

The rearrangement uses TRBV4-1 and TRBJ1-2, with 7 nucleotides matching TRBD1. The CDR3 contains 16 residues. Germline lookup yields CDR1 MGHRA and CDR2 YSYEKL. Losses at the gene ends were 4 bases for V and 2 bases for J; bases not matched to a gene: 10. For the CDR3, the DNA is TGCGCCAGCAGCCCTCTGCCGACAGGGCGGAACTATGGCTACACCTTC. Protein product: CASSPLPTGRNYGYTF.

The chain joins TRBV10-3 to TRBJ1-1; 8 bases fit TRBD1. Losses at the gene ends were 6 bases for V and 1 base for J; bases not matched to a gene: 7. The germline V gene has CDR1 ENHRY and CDR2 SYGVKD. The CDR3 length is 15 residues. The CDR3 coding sequence is TGTGCCATCAGGACAGGGGACGGGGCGAACACTGAAGCTTTCTTT. Its protein product is CAIRTGDGANTEAFF.

V usage is TRBV7-2 and J usage is TRBJ1-6; D gene uncertain. Germline CDR1 is SGHTA and CDR2 is FQGNSA. CDR3 size: 15 residues. The ends were cut back, 5 bases at V and 6 bases at J, with 14 bases in the middle. The CDR3 reads CASSPRLGPNSPLHF. CDR3 DNA sequence: TGTGCCAGCAGCCCCCGATTAGGGCCTAATTCACCCCTCCACTTT.

The chain carries TRBV12-5 and TRBJ1-1; D is perhaps TRBD1 (6 bases). V lost 5 bases to trimming and J lost 4 bases, with 14 bases between them. Germline V gives CDR1 LGHNT, CDR2 FRNRAP. The CDR3 has 14 amino acids. This CDR3 reads CASGVGGRGTEAFF. The CDR3 DNA is TGTGCTAGTGGTGTAGGGGGGCGCGGCACTGAAGCTTTCTTT.

This chain connects TRBV28 to TRBJ2-7; D is uncertain. The CDR3 consists of 16 residues. The germline V gene has CDR1 MDHEN and CDR2 SYDVKM. V was trimmed by 6 bases and J by 2 bases, leaving 20 bases between them. CDR3 bases: TGTGCCAGCAGCCCCCCGGCCTTCCGGGCCCCCTACGAGCAGTACTTC. Protein: CASSPPAFRAPYEQYF.